The 2 T cell receptor beta chains below were found in one sample sequenced in a study of blood T cell repertoires in COVID-19. This table comes from immunoSEQ multiplex PCR, and its TCRdb copy is limited to in-frame clones, with some not included. The data hold 410,000 or so clones, with about 88% observed a single time. Specimen: peripheral blood. Receptors were obtained from a woman between 40 and 55 years old with COVID-19, enrolled during active disease.

V usage is TRBV7-8 and J usage is TRBJ1-4; D possibly corresponds to TRBD1 (6 bases). The V and J ends lost 0 bases and 8 bases respectively, with 10 bases between them. This CDR3 has 14 amino acids. Germline V gene lookup returns CDR1 SGHVS and CDR2 FQNEAQ. CDR3 amino acids: CASSLARGREKLFF. CDR3 nucleotides: TGTGCCAGCAGCTTAGCCAGGGGAAGGGAAAAACTGTTTTTT.

The genes are TRBV19 and TRBJ2-2, with 8 bases that match TRBD1. V was pared by 4 bases and J by 4 bases, with 8 bases of the junction left unmatched. The CDR3 sequence is 16 residues long. Germline values: CDR1 LNHDA, CDR2 SQIVND (reference sequence). The chain's CDR3 is CASSTQGELVTGELFF. The CDR3 nucleotides read TGTGCCAGTAGTACACAGGGGGAGTTGGTCACCGGGGAGCTGTTTTTT.